This passage covers 26 T cell receptor beta chains from one sample sequenced in a study of T cell responses to AZD1222 COVID-19 vaccine. Sequencing used immunoSEQ multiplex PCR; TCRdb keeps in-frame clones, though not all of them. The data contain more than 90,000 clones, 84% of them seen just once; the ten biggest clones take up roughly 9%. This specimen consisted of peripheral blood, obtained on day 0 of AZD1222 vaccination. The receptors stem from an adult in good health.

This chain joins TRBV9 and TRBJ1-5; D is ambiguous. Trimming removed 0 bases from V and 2 bases from J, with 9 bases in between. CDR3 length equals 15 residues. Germline V gene sequence: CDR1 SGDLS, CDR2 YYNGEE. The CDR3 protein is CASSVEGGGNQPQHF. The CDR3, as DNA: TGTGCCAGCAGCGTAGAGGGAGGTGGCAATCAGCCCCAGCATTTT.

The chain is built from TRBV28 and TRBJ1-6; D unclear. V was clipped by 3 bases and J by 9 bases, with 12 bases between them. CDR1 is MDHEN and CDR2 is SYDVKM in the germline V gene. This CDR3 spans 14 amino acids. CDR3 in DNA: TGTGCCAGCAGTTTGGAGGTACTCGGTTCACCCCTCCACTTT. This encodes CASSLEVLGSPLHF.

This chain joins TRBV5-1 and TRBJ1-5; D is possibly TRBD1 (6 bases). In germline, CDR1 is SGHRS, CDR2 YFSETQ. CDR3 length: 14 residues. Trimming shortened V by 5 bases and J by 6 bases, and 15 bases separated the two germline ends. The CDR3 DNA sequence: TGCGCCAGCAGGCCCTCAGGGGCTGGTCAGCCCCAGCATTTT. Its protein is CASRPSGAGQPQHF. Full variable domain (missing parts from reference TRBV5-1 and TRBJ1-5): KAGVTQTPRYLIKTRGQQVTLSCSPISGHRSVSWYQQTPGQGLQFLFEYFSETQRNKGNFPGRFSGRQFSNSRSEMNVSTLELGDSALYLCASRPSGAGQPQHFGDGTRLSIL.

The chain carries TRBV19 and TRBJ2-7; 9 bases match TRBD2. CDR1 is LNHDA and CDR2 is SQIVND in the germline V gene (reference sequence). The V gene end was trimmed by 6 bases and the J gene end by 1 base; junction bases not matched to a gene: 7. The CDR3 contains 15 residues. The CDR3 nucleotides read TGTGCCAGTAGGCGACTAGCGGACGCTTCCTACGAGCAGTACTTC. Translating gives CASRRLADASYEQYF. Using reference TRBV19 and TRBJ2-7 for the parts outside the CDR3, the full variable domain is DGGITQSPKYLFRKEGQNVTLSCEQNLNHDAMYWYRQDPGQGLRLIYYSQIVNDFQKGDIAEGYSVSREKKESFPLTVTSAQKNPTAFYLCASRRLADASYEQYFGPGTRLTVT.

The rearrangement uses TRBV7-2 and TRBJ2-7; D is perhaps TRBD1 (5 bases). V lost 1 base to trimming and J lost 6 bases, with 13 bases between them. There are 14 residues in the CDR3. Germline assignment: CDR1 SGHTA and CDR2 FQGNSA. The CDR3 DNA is TGTGCCAGCAGCTTAGGGGGCGGACCCTCCGAGCAGTACTTC. Translation gives CASSLGGGPSEQYF.

This chain links TRBV7-2 with TRBJ1-4; TRBD1 might be the D (6 bases). The germline gives CDR1 SGHTA, CDR2 FQGNSA. The CDR3 sequence is 15 residues long. V lost 2 bases to trimming and J lost 8 bases, with 15 bases between them. CDR3 loop: CASSLMVIGQEKLFF. Written as DNA, the CDR3 is TGTGCCAGCAGCTTAATGGTCATAGGACAGGAAAAACTGTTTTTT.

This clone has more than one count but fewer than ten. V and J are TRBV5-1 and TRBJ1-2; a weak D match, TRBD1 (5 bases). V lost 0 bases and J 4 bases, leaving 7 bases between the germline ends. Looked up from germline, CDR1 is SGHRS and CDR2 is YFSETQ. The length of the CDR3 is 13 residues. In DNA form, the CDR3 reads TGCGCCAGCAGCTTGGGACAGCGCTATGGCTACACCTTC. Translation: CASSLGQRYGYTF.

V and J are TRBV28 and TRBJ2-7; D is uncertain. V lost 8 bases and J 0 bases, leaving 2 bases between the germline ends. The germline V gene encodes CDR1 MDHEN and CDR2 SYDVKM. CDR3 size: 10 residues. In DNA form, the CDR3 reads TGTGCCAGCCCCTCCTACGAGCAGTACTTC. Its protein is CASPSYEQYF. Filled out from reference TRBV28 and TRBJ2-7, the complete variable domain reads DVKVTQSSRYLVKRTGEKVFLECVQDMDHENMFWYRQDPGLGLRLIYFSYDVKMKEKGDIPEGYSVSREKKERFSLILESASTNQTSMYLCASPSYEQYFGPGTRLTVT.

The rearrangement links TRBV11-2 to TRBJ2-3, with TRBD2 as a possible D gene (6 bases). The ends were cut back, 0 bases at V and 1 base at J, with 8 bases in the middle. The V gene's germline CDR1 is SGHAT and CDR2 FQNNGV. This CDR3 region has 15 residues. Here the CDR3 DNA reads TGTGCCAGCAGCTTAGAGCGGGGAGGCACAGATACGCAGTATTTT. Its protein is CASSLERGGTDTQYF.

V is TRBV7-2 and J is TRBJ1-5; D unresolved. CDR3 length: 14 amino acids. Germline CDR1 SGHTA, CDR2 FQGNSA. Trimming removed 5 bases from V and 2 bases from J, with 10 bases in between. The CDR3 region is CASSPGSGNQPQHF. The CDR3 DNA follows: TGTGCCAGCAGCCCTGGGAGTGGCAATCAGCCCCAGCATTTT.

The chain employs TRBV11-2 and TRBJ2-2, with D uncertain. Germline V gives CDR1 SGHAT, CDR2 FQNNGV. V was cut by 2 bases and J by 2 bases, with 6 bases left in between. The CDR3 has 14 amino acids. The CDR3 nucleotides read TGTGCCAGCAGCTTAAGTTATAACACCGGGGAGCTGTTTTTT. Its translation is CASSLSYNTGELFF.

The J gene is TRBJ1-4, the V gene TRBV6-2 or TRBV6-3, with a weak D call TRBD1 (6 bases). This CDR3 comprises 13 residues. Trimming pared 6 bases from V and 8 bases from J, leaving 13 bases between. CDR1 and CDR2 (germline): MNHEY, SVGEGT. The CDR3 DNA sequence: TGTGCCAGCAGCTGGGACAACTGGGAAAAACTGTTTTTT. This gives the protein CASSWDNWEKLFF.

This clone has just one count. This rearrangement joins TRBV7-8 to TRBJ1-3; no clear D gene. Trimming took off 8 bases at V and 0 bases at J, with 14 bases between the two ends. Germline loops: CDR1 SGHVS, CDR2 FQNEAQ. The CDR3 consists of 15 residues. Here the CDR3 DNA reads TGTGCCAGCTCTCGAGGGTCGGTCTCTGGAAACACCATATATTTT. This encodes CASSRGSVSGNTIYF.

This clone was seen once. The CDR3 region is CASSQVTGSGANVLTF. CDR3 nucleotides: TGCGCCAGCAGCCAGGTGACAGGCTCTGGGGCCAACGTCCTGACTTTC. This chain joins TRBV4-1 and TRBJ2-6; perhaps TRBD1 as D (6 bases). Trimming cost V 3 bases and J 0 bases, with 9 bases left between them. Germline V gene sequence: CDR1 MGHRA, CDR2 YSYEKL. This CDR3 has 16 residues.

The chain uses TRBV18 and TRBJ2-1; D unclear. The CDR3 sequence is 14 residues long. Trimming pared 3 bases from V and 4 bases from J, leaving 10 bases between. Germline V gives CDR1 KGHSH, CDR2 LQKENI. Written as DNA, the CDR3 is TGTGCCAGCTCACCTTCAGGTTCTTACAATGAGCAGTTCTTC. Its protein is CASSPSGSYNEQFF.

This chain connects TRBV10-3 to TRBJ1-5; 8 nucleotides line up with TRBD1. The ends lost 4 bases at V and 4 bases at J; junction bases unmatched: 3. This CDR3 contains 14 residues. Per the germline V gene, CDR1 is ENHRY and CDR2 is SYGVKD. CDR3: CAISGQGQNQPQHF. Here the CDR3 DNA reads TGTGCCATCAGTGGACAGGGGCAGAATCAGCCCCAGCATTTT.

The rearrangement uses TRBV10-3 and TRBJ1-2; 8 bases are a match to TRBD1. J was trimmed by 13 bases and V by 8 bases; bases with no gene match: 9. Germline V gene lookup returns CDR1 ENHRY and CDR2 SYGVKD. This CDR3 region has 11 residues. The CDR3 DNA sequence: TGTGCCATCGGGACAGGCCTCCCCGGCACCTTC. Amino acid sequence: CAIGTGLPGTF.

The rearrangement links TRBV6-6 to TRBJ2-1, with unresolved D. The CDR3 spans 15 residues. Trimming took off 4 bases at V and 2 bases at J, with 12 bases between the two ends. CDR1 and CDR2 (germline): MNHNY, SVGAGI (reference sequence). CDR3: CASSWAISTYNEQFF. CDR3 coding DNA: TGTGCCAGCAGTTGGGCCATATCAACCTACAATGAGCAGTTCTTC.

The CDR3 reads CASSTRAAEGFAQYF. CDR3 in DNA: TGTGCCAGCAGTACGAGGGCTGCGGAGGGGTTCGCCCAGTACTTC. V usage is TRBV6-5 and J usage is TRBJ2-5, with a possible D match to TRBD2 (6 bases). The V gene lost 5 bases and the J gene lost 9 bases, with 22 bases spanning the gap. CDR1 MNHEY and CDR2 SVGAGI come from the germline V gene. This CDR3 contains 15 residues.

This rearrangement joins TRBV24-1 to TRBJ1-5; D ambiguous. The CDR3 length is 13 residues. The germline V and J ends were trimmed by 5 bases and 4 bases, with 8 bases remaining between them. CDR1 is KGHDR, CDR2 SFDVKD, per germline. CDR3 sequence reads: CATSAGRNQPQHF. DNA for the CDR3: TGTGCCACCAGTGCCGGGAGGAATCAGCCCCAGCATTTT.

The chain is built from TRBV11-3 and TRBJ2-6, with D tentatively TRBD1 or TRBD2 (5 bases each). Trimming cost V 3 bases and J 3 bases, with 15 bases left between them. From germline, CDR1 is SGHNT and CDR2 YENEEA. This CDR3 has 17 amino acids. The CDR3 bases are TGTGCCAGCAGCTTGGCCGGGACCACGAATGGGGCCAACGTCCTGACTTTC. It specifies CASSLAGTTNGANVLTF.

This clone was detected once. The rearrangement joins TRBV14 to TRBJ2-2; D uncertain. Deletions cut 8 bases from V and 0 bases from J, with 10 bases between. Germline CDR1 SGHDN, CDR2 FVKESK. The CDR3 length is 14 residues. CDR3 DNA sequence: TGTGCCAGCTGTTGGTACGCGAACACCGGGGAGCTGTTTTTT. As protein: CASCWYANTGELFF. The variable domain in full, completed from reference TRBV14 and TRBJ2-2, reads EAGVTQFPSHSVIEKGQTVTLRCDPISGHDNLYWYRRVMGKEIKFLLHFVKESKQDESGMPNNRFLAERTGGTYSTLKVQPAELEDSGVYFCASCWYANTGELFFGEGSRLTVL.

The chain is built from TRBV10-3 and TRBJ1-2; the D gene is possibly TRBD1 (6 bases). V lost 8 bases, J lost 4 bases, and 14 bases lay in between. The germline V gene has CDR1 ENHRY and CDR2 SYGVKD. The CDR3 consists of 13 residues. CDR3: CAISEDRSYGYTF. The CDR3, as DNA: TGTGCCATCTCCGAGGACAGAAGCTATGGCTACACCTTC.

The chain joins TRBV5-1 to TRBJ2-3, with a tentative D call TRBD1 (6 bases). This CDR3 has 17 residues. Germline V CDR1 and CDR2: SGHRS, YFSETQ. V lost 3 bases and J 0 bases, leaving 17 bases between the germline ends. CDR3 coding DNA: TGCGCCAGCAGCTGGAGGCCCGGGACACAGAGCACAGATACGCAGTATTTT. This translates into CASSWRPGTQSTDTQYF.

This chain links TRBV7-2 with TRBJ2-1; D remains unclear. With 0 bases removed from V and 0 bases from J, the gap between germline ends came to 6 bases. The CDR3 covers 15 residues. Germline CDR1 is SGHTA and CDR2 is FQGNSA. The CDR3 sequence: CASSLARSSYNEQFF. In DNA, the CDR3 is TGTGCCAGCAGCTTAGCCCGTAGCTCCTACAATGAGCAGTTCTTC.

The V and J genes are TRBV27 and TRBJ1-4; a weak D match, TRBD1 (5 bases). The CDR3 runs to 14 residues. CDR1 is MNHEY and CDR2 is SMNVEV in the germline V gene (reference sequence). V dropped 7 bases and J dropped 3 bases, with 12 bases sitting between them. CDR3 residues: CASKTGEANEKLFF. The CDR3, as DNA: TGTGCCAGCAAAACGGGGGAGGCTAATGAAAAACTGTTTTTT.